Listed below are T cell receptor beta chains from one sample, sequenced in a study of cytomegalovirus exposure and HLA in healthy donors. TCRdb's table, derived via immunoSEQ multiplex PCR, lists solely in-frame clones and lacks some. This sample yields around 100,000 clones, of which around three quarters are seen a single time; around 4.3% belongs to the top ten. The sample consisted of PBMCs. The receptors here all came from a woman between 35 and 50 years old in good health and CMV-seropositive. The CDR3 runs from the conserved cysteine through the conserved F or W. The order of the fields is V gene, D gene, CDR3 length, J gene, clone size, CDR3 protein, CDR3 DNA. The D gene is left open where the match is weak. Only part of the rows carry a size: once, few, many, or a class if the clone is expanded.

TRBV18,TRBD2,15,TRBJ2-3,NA,CASSPRLAVTDTQYF,TGTGCCAGCTCACCTAGACTAGCGGTCACAGATACGCAGTATTTT
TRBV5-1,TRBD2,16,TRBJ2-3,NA,CASSLGASGSTDTQYF,TGCGCCAGCAGCTTGGGGGCTAGCGGGAGCACAGATACGCAGTATTTT
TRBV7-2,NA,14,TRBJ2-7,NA,CASSQTRETYEQYF,TGTGCCAGCAGTCAAACGAGGGAAACCTACGAGCAGTACTTC
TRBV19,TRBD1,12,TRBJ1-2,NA,CASSPQGGGYTF,TGTGCCAGTAGTCCACAGGGGGGCGGCTACACCTTC
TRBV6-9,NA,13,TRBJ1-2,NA,CASRCGGNYGYTF,TGTGCCAGCAGGTGCGGGGGGAACTATGGCTACACCTTC
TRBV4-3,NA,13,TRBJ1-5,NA,CASSQVSNQPQHF,TGCGCCAGCAGCCAAGTAAGCAATCAGCCCCAGCATTTT
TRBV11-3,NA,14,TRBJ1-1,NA,CASSLEGGDPEAFF,TGTGCCAGCAGCTTAGAAGGCGGTGACCCTGAAGCTTTCTTT
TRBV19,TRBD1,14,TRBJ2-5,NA,CASSTTGGGETQYF,TGTGCCAGTAGCACCACAGGGGGAGGAGAGACCCAGTACTTC
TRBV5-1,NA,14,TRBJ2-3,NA,CASSLGQSTDTQYF,TGCGCCAGCAGCTTGGGACAGAGCACAGATACGCAGTATTTT
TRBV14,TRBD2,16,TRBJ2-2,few,CASSQRAGGGTGELFF,TGTGCCAGCAGCCAAAGAGCGGGAGGAGGCACCGGGGAGCTGTTTTTT
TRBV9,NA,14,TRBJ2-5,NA,CASSLGGGLETQYF,TGTGCCAGCAGCCTCGGCGGGGGCCTGGAGACCCAGTACTTC
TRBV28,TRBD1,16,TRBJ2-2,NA,CASSLIGTGLTGELFF,TGTGCCAGCAGTTTAATCGGGACAGGGTTAACCGGGGAGCTGTTTTTT
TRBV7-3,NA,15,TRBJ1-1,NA,CASSSNTGRMTEAFF,TGTGCCAGCAGCTCAAATACGGGTAGGATGACTGAAGCTTTCTTT
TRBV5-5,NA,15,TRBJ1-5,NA,CASSLDSYSNQPQHF,TGTGCCAGCAGCTTGGACAGTTATAGCAATCAGCCCCAGCATTTT
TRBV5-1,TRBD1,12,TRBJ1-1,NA,CASRTGGGGAFF,TGCGCCAGCAGAACAGGGGGCGGGGGAGCTTTCTTT
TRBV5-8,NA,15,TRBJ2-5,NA,CASSQRLKVGETQYF,TGTGCCAGCAGCCAGAGACTGAAGGTCGGGGAGACCCAGTACTTC
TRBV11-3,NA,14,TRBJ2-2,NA,CASRSLGGTGELFF,TGTGCCAGCAGATCACTAGGAGGAACCGGGGAGCTGTTTTTT
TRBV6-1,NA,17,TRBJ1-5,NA,CASSEAGGRGNNQPQHF,TGTGCCAGCAGTGAAGCGGGAGGAAGAGGGAACAATCAGCCCCAGCATTTT
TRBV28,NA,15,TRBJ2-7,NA,CASSSPPAGVYEQYF,TGTGCCAGCAGTTCCCCCCCGGCAGGGGTCTACGAGCAGTACTTC
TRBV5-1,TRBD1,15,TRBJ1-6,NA,CASSTGQGMGSPLHF,TGCGCCAGCAGCACAGGACAGGGTATGGGTTCACCCCTCCACTTT
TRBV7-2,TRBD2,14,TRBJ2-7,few,CASSYKAGGYEQYF,TGTGCCAGCAGCTATAAAGCGGGAGGATACGAGCAGTACTTC
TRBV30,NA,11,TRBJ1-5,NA,CACQARGPQHF,TGTGCCTGTCAGGCGCGGGGGCCCCAGCATTTT
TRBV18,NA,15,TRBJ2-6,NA,CASSSELPGANVLTF,TGTGCCAGCTCCAGCGAACTCCCTGGGGCCAACGTCCTGACTTTC
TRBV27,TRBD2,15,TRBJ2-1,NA,CATKVEGLAGSEQFF,TGTGCCACCAAGGTCGAGGGACTAGCGGGAAGTGAGCAGTTCTTC
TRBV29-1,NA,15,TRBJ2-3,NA,CSVAGGRGNTDTQYF,TGCAGCGTTGCGGGGGGCCGGGGCAACACAGATACGCAGTATTTT
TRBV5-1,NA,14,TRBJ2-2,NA,CASSSKQYTGELFF,TGCGCCAGCAGCTCCAAACAGTACACCGGGGAGCTGTTTTTT
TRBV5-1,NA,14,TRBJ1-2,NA,CASSLVDTNYGYTF,TGCGCCAGCAGCTTGGTGGACACTAACTATGGCTACACCTTC
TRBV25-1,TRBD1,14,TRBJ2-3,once,CASTDRGRADTQYF,TGTGCCAGCACAGACAGGGGGAGGGCAGATACGCAGTATTTT